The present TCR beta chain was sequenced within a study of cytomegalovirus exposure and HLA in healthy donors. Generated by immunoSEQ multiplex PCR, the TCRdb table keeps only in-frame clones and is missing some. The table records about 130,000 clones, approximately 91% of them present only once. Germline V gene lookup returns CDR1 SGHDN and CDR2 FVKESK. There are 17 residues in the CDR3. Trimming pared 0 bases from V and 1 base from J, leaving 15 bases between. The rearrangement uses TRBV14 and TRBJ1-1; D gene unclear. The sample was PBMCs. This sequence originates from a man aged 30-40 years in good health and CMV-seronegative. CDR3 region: CASSQDEARLSNTEAFF. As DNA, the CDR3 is TGTGCCAGCAGCCAAGATGAGGCGCGCTTATCGAACACTGAAGCTTTCTTT.